Below are 2 T cell receptor beta chains sequenced from a single sample in a study of control samples from healthy donors and cancer patients. Profiled with immunoSEQ multiplex PCR; TCRdb holds only in-frame clones, not every one. The data show about 160,000 clones, 96% seen once. Material for sequencing was blood. These receptors were obtained from a woman younger than 45 in good health.

V is TRBV11-3 and J is TRBJ2-2; no clear D. CDR1 SGHNT and CDR2 YENEEA come from the germline V gene. This CDR3 is 14 amino acids long. The V and J ends lost 0 bases and 5 bases respectively, with 7 bases between them. This chain's CDR3 is CASSLDPVTGELFF. The DNA for the CDR3 is TGTGCCAGCAGCTTAGATCCGGTGACCGGGGAGCTGTTTTTT.

V usage is TRBV15 and J usage is TRBJ2-3; the match to TRBD2 covers 12 bases. The germline V gene encodes CDR1 LNHNV and CDR2 YYDKDF (reference sequence). The trim removed 0 bases at V and 3 bases at J, leaving 7 bases unmatched. This CDR3 is 18 amino acids long. CDR3 coding DNA: TGTGCCACCAGCAGAGATCGTCCGACTAGCGGGAGAACAGATACGCAGTATTTT. Protein product: CATSRDRPTSGRTDTQYF. Full variable domain (remainder filled in from reference TRBV15 and TRBJ2-3): DAMVIQNPRYQVTQFGKPVTLSCSQTLNHNVMYWYQQKSSQAPKLLFHYYDKDFNNEADTPDNFQSRRPNTSFCFLDIRSPGLGDTAMYLCATSRDRPTSGRTDTQYFGPGTRLTVL.